Presented here are 10 T cell receptor beta chains from one specimen sequenced in a study of cytomegalovirus exposure and HLA in healthy donors. This PCR relied on a set of 60 Vbeta primers and 13 Jbeta primers. The data were produced by immunoSEQ multiplex PCR, yet TCRdb's version contains in-frame clones alone and is incomplete. The repertoire holds 84,000 or so clones, with less than 85% as singletons. The sample comprised PBMCs. These receptors originate from a human donor in good health.

This clone was recorded once. The chain combines TRBV6-1 with TRBJ2-7, with 10 bases identical to TRBD1. Germline V gives CDR1 MNHNS, CDR2 SASEGT. The CDR3 consists of 15 residues. With V trimmed by 3 bases and J by 6 bases, 8 bases remained unmatched. The CDR3 sequence: CASSEGDRGRAEQYF. The CDR3 nucleotides read TGTGCCAGCAGTGAGGGGGACAGGGGTCGGGCCGAGCAGTACTTC.

The chain uses TRBV29-1 and TRBJ1-2; 11 positions agree with TRBD1. Trimming removed 7 bases from V and 5 bases from J; junction bases left unmatched: 6. Looked up from germline, CDR1 is SQVTM and CDR2 is ANQGSEA. The CDR3 is 13 amino acids. The DNA for the CDR3 is TGCAGCGCCGGACAGGGGGCAGGGTATGGCTACACCTTC. As protein: CSAGQGAGYGYTF.

Points on this clone: Compared with germline, one end of the junction differs, possibly owing to a read error. This chain links TRBV7-9 with TRBJ2-7; 11 bases are shared with TRBD1. The length of the CDR3 is 14 residues. Germline-derived CDR1 and CDR2 are SEHNR and FQNEAQ (reference sequence). The CDR3, as DNA: TGTTCCAGCAGCTATAGCATTGGACAGGGGGCTTTGTACTTC. It translates to CSSSYSIGQGALYF.

The genes are TRBV18 and TRBJ1-6; the D gene is possibly TRBD1 (5 bases). CDR1 and CDR2 from the germline V gene are KGHSH and LQKENI. CDR3 length equals 15 residues. V was cut by 2 bases and J by 6 bases, with 11 bases left in between. The CDR3, as DNA: TGTGCCAGCTCACCATCAGAGACAGCTAATTCACCCCTCCACTTT. Translating gives CASSPSETANSPLHF.

This clone appeared once. The chain has TRBV6-5 and TRBJ2-7; D unresolved. With 8 bases removed from V and 1 base from J, the gap between germline ends came to 15 bases. The CDR3 has 14 amino acids. Looked up from germline, CDR1 is MNHEY and CDR2 is SVGAGI. Here the CDR3 reads CASSLVDGSYEQYF. CDR3 sequence (DNA): TGTGCCAGCTCCCTAGTCGACGGGTCCTACGAGCAGTACTTC.

The chain carries TRBV21-1 and TRBJ2-5; whether TRBD1, the table's D call, matches the DNA was not checked. TRBV21-1 is deemed a pseudogene. This CDR3 comprises 13 residues. In DNA, the CDR3 is TGTGCCAGCAGCAGGACAGGGAAAGAGACCCAGTACTTC. It translates to CASSRTGKETQYF.

This clone came up a few times. V usage is TRBV25-1 and J usage is TRBJ2-7; TRBD1 matches at 8 bases. This CDR3 is 14 amino acids long. The J segment lost 5 bases and the V segment lost 6 bases, leaving 9 bases of the junction unmatched. Germline V CDR1 and CDR2: MGHDK, SYGVNS. CDR3 DNA: TGTGCCAGCAGCCTCACAGGGGGATCTGACGAGCAGTACTTC. Protein product: CASSLTGGSDEQYF.

V and J are TRBV9 and TRBJ2-3; TRBD2 matches at 14 bases. Germline assignment: CDR1 SGDLS and CDR2 YYNGEE. The CDR3 has 17 amino acids. The trim removed 3 bases at V and 5 bases at J, leaving 8 bases unmatched. CDR3: CASSGRLAGGPVDTQYF. The CDR3, as DNA: TGTGCCAGCAGCGGAAGACTAGCGGGGGGGCCCGTAGATACGCAGTATTTT.

V is TRBV5-8 and J is TRBJ2-1; no definite D call. Germline V CDR1 and CDR2: SGHTS, YDEGEE. V shed 4 bases and J shed 5 bases, with 13 bases lying between them. This CDR3 has 14 residues. The CDR3 sequence is CASSPRSPHNEQFF. The CDR3 nucleotides are TGTGCCAGCAGCCCGCGGAGTCCCCACAATGAGCAGTTCTTC.

The chain joins TRBV6-1 to TRBJ1-2, with 9 bases lining up with TRBD1. V trimming: 5 bases; J trimming: 8 bases; junction bases outside the gene matches: 6. Germline CDR1 MNHNS, CDR2 SASEGT. The CDR3 is 13 amino acids. The CDR3 is CASSTGQGRGYTF. Written as DNA, the CDR3 is TGTGCCAGCAGTACCGGACAGGGGCGAGGCTACACCTTC.